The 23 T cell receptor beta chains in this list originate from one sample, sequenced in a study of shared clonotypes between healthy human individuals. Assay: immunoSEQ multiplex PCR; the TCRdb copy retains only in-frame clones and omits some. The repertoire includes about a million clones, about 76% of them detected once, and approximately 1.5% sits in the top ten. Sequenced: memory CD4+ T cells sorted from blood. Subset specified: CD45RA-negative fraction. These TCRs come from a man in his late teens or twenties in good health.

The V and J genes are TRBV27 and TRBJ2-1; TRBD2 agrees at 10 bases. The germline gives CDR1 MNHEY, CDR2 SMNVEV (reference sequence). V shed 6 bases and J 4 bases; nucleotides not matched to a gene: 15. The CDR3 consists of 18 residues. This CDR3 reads CASRPRTPGLAKYNEQFF. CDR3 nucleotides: TGTGCCAGCAGACCTAGGACGCCGGGACTAGCGAAATACAATGAGCAGTTCTTC.

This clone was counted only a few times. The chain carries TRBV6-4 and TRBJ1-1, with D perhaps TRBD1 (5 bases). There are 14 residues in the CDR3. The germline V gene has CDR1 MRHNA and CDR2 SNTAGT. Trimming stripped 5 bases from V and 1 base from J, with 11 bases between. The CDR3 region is CASSPGGTNTEAFF. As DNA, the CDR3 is TGTGCCAGCAGTCCCGGGGGGACGAACACTGAAGCTTTCTTT.

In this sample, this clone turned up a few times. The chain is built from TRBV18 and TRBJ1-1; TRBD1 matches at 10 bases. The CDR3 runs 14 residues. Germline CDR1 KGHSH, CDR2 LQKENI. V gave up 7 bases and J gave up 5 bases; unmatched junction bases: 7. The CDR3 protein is CASLPMGQGTEAFF. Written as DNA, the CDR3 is TGTGCCAGCTTACCCATGGGACAGGGGACTGAAGCTTTCTTT.

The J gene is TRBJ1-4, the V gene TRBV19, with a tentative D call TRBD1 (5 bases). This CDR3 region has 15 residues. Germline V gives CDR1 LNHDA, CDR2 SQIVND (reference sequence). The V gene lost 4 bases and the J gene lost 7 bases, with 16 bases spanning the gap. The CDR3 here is CASSTSRDRGEKLFF. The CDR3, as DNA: TGTGCCAGTAGTACGAGCCGGGACCGAGGTGAAAAACTGTTTTTT.

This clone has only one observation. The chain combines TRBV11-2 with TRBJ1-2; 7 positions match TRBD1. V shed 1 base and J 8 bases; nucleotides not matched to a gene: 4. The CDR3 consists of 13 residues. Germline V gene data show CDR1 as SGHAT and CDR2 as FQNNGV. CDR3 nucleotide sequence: TGTGCCAGCAGCTTAGGACAGGGCTTAGGCTACACCTTC. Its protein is CASSLGQGLGYTF.

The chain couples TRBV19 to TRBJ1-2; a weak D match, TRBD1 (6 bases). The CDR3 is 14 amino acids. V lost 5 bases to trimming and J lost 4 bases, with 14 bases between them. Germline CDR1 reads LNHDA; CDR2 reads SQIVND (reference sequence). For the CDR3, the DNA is TGTGCCAGTAGTTTGACAGGCCCTACCTATGGCTACACCTTC. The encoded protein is CASSLTGPTYGYTF.

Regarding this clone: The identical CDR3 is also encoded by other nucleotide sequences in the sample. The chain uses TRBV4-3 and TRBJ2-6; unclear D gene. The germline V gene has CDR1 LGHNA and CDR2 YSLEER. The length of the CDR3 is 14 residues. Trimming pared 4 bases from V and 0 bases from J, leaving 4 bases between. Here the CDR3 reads CASSRDSGANVLTF. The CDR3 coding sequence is TGCGCCAGCAGCCGCGACTCTGGGGCCAACGTCCTGACTTTC.

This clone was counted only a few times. The CDR3 DNA sequence: TGCGCCAGCAGCCAGGGGACGTCAGCGAACACCGGGGAGCTGTTTTTT. Amino acids: CASSQGTSANTGELFF. The V call is TRBV5-1, the J call TRBJ2-2; a weak D match, TRBD1 (6 bases). CDR1 is SGHRS and CDR2 is YFSETQ in the germline V gene. This CDR3 spans 16 amino acids. The V gene lost 4 bases and the J gene lost 0 bases, with 13 bases spanning the gap.

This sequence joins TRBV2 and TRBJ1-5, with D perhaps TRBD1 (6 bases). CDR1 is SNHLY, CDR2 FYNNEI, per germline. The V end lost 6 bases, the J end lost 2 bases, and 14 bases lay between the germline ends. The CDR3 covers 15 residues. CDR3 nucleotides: TGTGCCAGCAGGGGGGCTGGGGCTGGCAATCAGCCCCAGCATTTT. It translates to CASRGAGAGNQPQHF.

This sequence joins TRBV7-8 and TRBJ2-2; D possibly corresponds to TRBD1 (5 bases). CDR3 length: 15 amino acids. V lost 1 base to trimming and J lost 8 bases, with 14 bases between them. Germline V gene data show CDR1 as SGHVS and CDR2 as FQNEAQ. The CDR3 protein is CASSLDTAGQGELFF. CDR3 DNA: TGTGCCAGCAGCTTAGATACGGCAGGGCAGGGGGAGCTGTTTTTT.

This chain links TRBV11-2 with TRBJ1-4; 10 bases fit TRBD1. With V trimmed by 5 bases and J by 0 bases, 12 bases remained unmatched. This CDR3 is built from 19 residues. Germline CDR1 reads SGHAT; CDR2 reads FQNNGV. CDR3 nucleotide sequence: TGTGCCAGCAGCCCCCGGGACAGGGGACAATGGGCAACTAATGAAAAACTGTTTTTT. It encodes CASSPRDRGQWATNEKLFF.

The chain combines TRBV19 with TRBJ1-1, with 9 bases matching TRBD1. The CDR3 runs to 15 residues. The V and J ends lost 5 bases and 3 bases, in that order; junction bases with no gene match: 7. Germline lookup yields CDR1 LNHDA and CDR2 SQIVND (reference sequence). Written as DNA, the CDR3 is TGTGCCAGTAGTGCCCGACAGGGGGGGGACACTGAAGCTTTCTTT. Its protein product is CASSARQGGDTEAFF.

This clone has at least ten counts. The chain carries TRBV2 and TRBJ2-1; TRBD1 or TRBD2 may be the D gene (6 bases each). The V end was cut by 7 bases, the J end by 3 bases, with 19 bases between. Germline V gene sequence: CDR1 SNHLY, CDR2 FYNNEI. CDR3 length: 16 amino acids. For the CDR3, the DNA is TGTGCCAGCAAGAGGGATCCGGGGGCCGTCTACAATGAGCAGTTCTTC. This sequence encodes CASKRDPGAVYNEQFF.

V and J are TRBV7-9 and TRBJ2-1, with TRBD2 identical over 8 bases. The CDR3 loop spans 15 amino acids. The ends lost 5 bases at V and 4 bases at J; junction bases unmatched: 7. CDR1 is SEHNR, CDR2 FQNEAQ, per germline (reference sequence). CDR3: CASSTGTSVYNEQFF. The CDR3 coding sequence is TGTGCCAGCAGCACCGGGACTAGTGTGTACAATGAGCAGTTCTTC.

DNA for the CDR3: TGTGCCAGCAGTGAAGGACTAGAGCCCTACGAGCAGTACTTC. Translation: CASSEGLEPYEQYF. The rearrangement links TRBV2 to TRBJ2-7; TRBD2 is a possible D gene (6 bases). Germline V gene sequence: CDR1 SNHLY, CDR2 FYNNEI. The CDR3 covers 14 residues. The V gene lost 1 base and the J gene lost 2 bases, with 9 bases spanning the gap.

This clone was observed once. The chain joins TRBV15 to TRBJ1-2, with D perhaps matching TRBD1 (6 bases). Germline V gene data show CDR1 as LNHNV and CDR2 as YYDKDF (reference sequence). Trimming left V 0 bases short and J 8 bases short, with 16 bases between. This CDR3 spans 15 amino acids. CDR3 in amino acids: CATSRDGQGSGGYTF. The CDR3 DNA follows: TGTGCCACCAGCAGAGATGGGCAGGGGAGCGGCGGCTACACCTTC. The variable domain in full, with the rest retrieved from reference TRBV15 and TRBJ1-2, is DAMVIQNPRYQVTQFGKPVTLSCSQTLNHNVMYWYQQKSSQAPKLLFHYYDKDFNNEADTPDNFQSRRPNTSFCFLDIRSPGLGDTAMYLCATSRDGQGSGGYTFGSGTRLTVV.

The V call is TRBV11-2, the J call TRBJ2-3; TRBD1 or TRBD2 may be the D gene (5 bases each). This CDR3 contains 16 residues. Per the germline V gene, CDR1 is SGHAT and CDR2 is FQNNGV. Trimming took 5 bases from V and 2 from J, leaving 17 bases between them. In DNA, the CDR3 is TGTGCCAGCAGCCTGGGGGACGGATTGTTCACAGATACGCAGTATTTT. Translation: CASSLGDGLFTDTQYF.

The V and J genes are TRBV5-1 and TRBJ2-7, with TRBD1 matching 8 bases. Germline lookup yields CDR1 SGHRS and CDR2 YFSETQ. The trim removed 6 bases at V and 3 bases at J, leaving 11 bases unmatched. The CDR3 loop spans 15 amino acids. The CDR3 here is CASKMAGQEYYEQYF. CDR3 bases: TGCGCCAGCAAAATGGCGGGACAGGAGTACTACGAGCAGTACTTC.

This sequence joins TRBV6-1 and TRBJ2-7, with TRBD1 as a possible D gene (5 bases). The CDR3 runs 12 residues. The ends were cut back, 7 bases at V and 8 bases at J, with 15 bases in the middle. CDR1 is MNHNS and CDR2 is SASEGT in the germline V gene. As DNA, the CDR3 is TGTGCCAGCAACTTCCAGGGTTTTCAGCAGTACTTC. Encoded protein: CASNFQGFQQYF.

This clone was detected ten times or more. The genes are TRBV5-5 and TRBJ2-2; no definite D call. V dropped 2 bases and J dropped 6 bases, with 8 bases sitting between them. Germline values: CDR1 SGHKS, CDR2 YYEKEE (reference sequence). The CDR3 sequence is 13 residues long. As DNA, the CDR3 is TGTGCCAGCAGCTTCACGGTCGCCGGGGAGCTGTTTTTT. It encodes CASSFTVAGELFF.

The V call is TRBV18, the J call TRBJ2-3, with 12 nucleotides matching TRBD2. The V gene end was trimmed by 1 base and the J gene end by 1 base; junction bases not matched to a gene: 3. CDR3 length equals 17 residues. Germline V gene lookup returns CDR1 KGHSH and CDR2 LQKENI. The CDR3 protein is CASSPRRLAGGTDTQYF. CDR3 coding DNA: TGTGCCAGCTCACCACGACGACTAGCGGGAGGCACAGATACGCAGTATTTT.

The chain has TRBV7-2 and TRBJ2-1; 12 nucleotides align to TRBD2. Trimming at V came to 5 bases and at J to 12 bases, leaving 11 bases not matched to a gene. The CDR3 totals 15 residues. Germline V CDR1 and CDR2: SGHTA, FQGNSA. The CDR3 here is CASSPASGRAQRQFF. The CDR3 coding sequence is TGTGCCAGCAGCCCTGCTAGCGGGAGGGCGCAAAGGCAGTTCTTC.

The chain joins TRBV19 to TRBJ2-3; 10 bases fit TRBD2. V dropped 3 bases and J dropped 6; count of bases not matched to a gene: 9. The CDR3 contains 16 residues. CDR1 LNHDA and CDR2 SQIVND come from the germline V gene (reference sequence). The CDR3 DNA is TGTGCCAGTAGTATTGAAGCGGGGGGGCCAGCCGATACGCAGTATTTT. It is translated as CASSIEAGGPADTQYF.